The present T cell receptor beta chain was sequenced within a study of CXCR3-negative and CXCR3-positive naive CD8 T cells. Study background: Sequencing gave about 135 million TRB reads overall, about 1.5 +/- 0.3 million per library. Overall study results and limits: Similar TRBV-TRBJ usage characterized naive CXCR3-negative and CXCR3-positive cells; memory cells differed. Naive subsets did not differ in surface CD5, and TRB CDR3 properties served to infer TCR strength.

All CD8+ T cell subsets were sorted in triplicate at 300,000 cells each. Comments on this clonotype: The antigen is not known.

Libraries were UMI-labeled 5' RACE TRB cDNA. No DNA is given; TCRdb re-called the 5' RACE reads and lists each CDR3 protein once. The ten top clones account for about 20%, within a sample of about 56,000 distinct CDR3 sequences. The CDR3 covers 11 residues. The germline gives CDR1 SQVTM, CDR2 ANQGSEA. The rearrangement uses TRBV29-1 and TRBJ2-7. The sequence came from a human donor in good health. Some clones in this sample may be carry-over from other donors' samples. Sample: memory CD8+ T cells from blood. The CDR3: CSAGTPVEQYF.